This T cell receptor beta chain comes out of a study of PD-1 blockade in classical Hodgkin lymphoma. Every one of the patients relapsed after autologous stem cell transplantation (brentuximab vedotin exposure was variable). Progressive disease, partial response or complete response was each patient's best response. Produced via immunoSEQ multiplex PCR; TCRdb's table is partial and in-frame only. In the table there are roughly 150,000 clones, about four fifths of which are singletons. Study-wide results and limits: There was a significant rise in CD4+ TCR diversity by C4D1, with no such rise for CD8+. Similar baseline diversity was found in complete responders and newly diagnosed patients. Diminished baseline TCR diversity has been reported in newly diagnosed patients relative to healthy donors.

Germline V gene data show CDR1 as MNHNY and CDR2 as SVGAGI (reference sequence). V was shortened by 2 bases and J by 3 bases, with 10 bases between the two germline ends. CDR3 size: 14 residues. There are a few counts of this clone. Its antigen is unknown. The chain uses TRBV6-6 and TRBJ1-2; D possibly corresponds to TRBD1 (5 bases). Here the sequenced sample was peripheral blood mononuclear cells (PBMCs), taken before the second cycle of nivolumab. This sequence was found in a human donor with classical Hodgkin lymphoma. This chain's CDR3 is CASSYPGTHYGYTF. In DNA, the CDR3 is TGTGCCAGCAGTTACCCCGGGACGCACTATGGCTACACCTTC.